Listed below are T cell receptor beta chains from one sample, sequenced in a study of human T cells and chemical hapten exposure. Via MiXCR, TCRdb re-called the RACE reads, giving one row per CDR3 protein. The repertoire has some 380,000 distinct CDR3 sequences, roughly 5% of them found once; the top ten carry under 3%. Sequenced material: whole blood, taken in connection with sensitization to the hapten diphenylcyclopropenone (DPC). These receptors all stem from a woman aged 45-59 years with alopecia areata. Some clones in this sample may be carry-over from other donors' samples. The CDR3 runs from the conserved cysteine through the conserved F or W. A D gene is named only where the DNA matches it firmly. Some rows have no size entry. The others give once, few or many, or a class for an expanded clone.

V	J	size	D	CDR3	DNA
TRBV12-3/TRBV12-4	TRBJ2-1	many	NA	CASSFNGGDNEQFF	TGTGCCAGCAGTTTTAACGGGGGAGACAATGAGCAGTTCTTC
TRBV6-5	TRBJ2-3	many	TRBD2	CASSPTRTSGTQYF	TGTGCCAGCAGTCCTACTCGGACTAGCGGTACGCAGTATTTT
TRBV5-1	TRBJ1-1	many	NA	CANPRVKVDTEAFF	TGCGCCAACCCTCGGGTTAAAGTAGACACTGAAGCTTTCTTT
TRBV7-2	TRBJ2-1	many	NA	CASSKEIYNEQFF	TGTGCCAGCTCCAAGGAGATATACAATGAGCAGTTCTTC
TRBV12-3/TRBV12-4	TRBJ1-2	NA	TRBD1	CASSSDRELYGYTF	TGTGCCAGCAGTTCGGACAGGGAACTCTATGGCTACACCTTC
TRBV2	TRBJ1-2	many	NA	CASRGDNNYGYTF	TGTGCCAGCAGGGGTGACAATAACTATGGCTACACCTTC
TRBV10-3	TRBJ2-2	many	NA	CAITQGTNTGELFF	TGTGCCATCACTCAAGGAACGAACACCGGGGAGCTGTTTTTT
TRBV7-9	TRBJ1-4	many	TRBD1	CASSLRTGASEKLFF	TGTGCCAGCAGCCTACGGACAGGGGCGTCTGAAAAACTGTTTTTT
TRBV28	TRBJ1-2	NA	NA	CASSLGGADGYTF	TGTGCCAGCAGTTTAGGAGGGGCGGATGGCTACACCTTC
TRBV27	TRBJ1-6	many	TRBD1	CASSYGTGSYNSPLHF	TGTGCCAGCAGTTACGGGACAGGGAGCTATAATTCACCCCTCCACTTT
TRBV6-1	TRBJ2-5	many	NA	CASRGLLLTGTQYF	TGTGCCAGCCGCGGACTGCTCCTCACGGGGACCCAGTACTTC
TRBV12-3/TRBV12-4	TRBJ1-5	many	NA	CASSLRANQPQHF	TGTGCCAGCAGTTTGAGGGCGAATCAGCCCCAGCATTTT
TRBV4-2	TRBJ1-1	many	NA	CASSQGIVQNTEAFF	TGTGCCAGCAGCCAAGGTATTGTGCAGAACACTGAAGCTTTCTTT
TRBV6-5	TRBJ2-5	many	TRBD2	CASSRVAGGQRTQYF	TGTGCCAGCAGCCGAGTAGCGGGGGGTCAGCGAACCCAGTACTTC
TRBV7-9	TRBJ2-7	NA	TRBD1	CASSLQTGDSYEQYF	TGTGCCAGCAGCCTGCAGACAGGGGACTCCTACGAGCAGTACTTC
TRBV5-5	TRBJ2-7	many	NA	CASTRDLEQYF	TGTGCCAGCACTCGGGATCTCGAGCAGTACTTC
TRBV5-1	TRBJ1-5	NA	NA	CASSPIAGNQPQHF	TGCGCCAGCAGCCCTATAGCCGGCAATCAGCCCCAGCATTTT